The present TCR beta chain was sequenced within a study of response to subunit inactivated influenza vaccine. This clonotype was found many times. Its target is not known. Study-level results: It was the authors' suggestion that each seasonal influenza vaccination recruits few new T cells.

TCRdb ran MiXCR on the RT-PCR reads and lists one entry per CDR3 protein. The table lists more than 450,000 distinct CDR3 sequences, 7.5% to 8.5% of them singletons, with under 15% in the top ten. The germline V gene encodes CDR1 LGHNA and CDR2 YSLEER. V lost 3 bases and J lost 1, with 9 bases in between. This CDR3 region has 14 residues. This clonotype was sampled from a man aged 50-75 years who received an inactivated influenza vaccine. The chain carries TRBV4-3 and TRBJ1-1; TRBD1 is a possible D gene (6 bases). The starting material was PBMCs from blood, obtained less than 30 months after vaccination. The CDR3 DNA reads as TGCGCCAGCAGCCATAAACAGGGGAACACTGAAGCTTTCTTT. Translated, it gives CASSHKQGNTEAFF.